Sequencing of this TCR beta chain was carried out in a study of control samples from healthy donors and cancer patients. The protocol was immunoSEQ multiplex PCR, while the TCRdb copy is restricted to in-frame clones and leaves out a portion. The table shows fewer than 45,000 clones, with around 90% occurring only once. This clone was counted once. The CDR3 consists of 13 residues. Trimming took off 5 bases at V and 4 bases at J, with 11 bases between the two ends. This chain uses TRBV12-3 or TRBV12-4 with TRBJ1-2; D is ambiguous. Sequencing was performed on PBMCs. The receptor was derived from a woman between 40 and 55 years old with head and neck cancer. Here the CDR3 reads CASSPGPFYGYTF. The CDR3 DNA sequence: TGTGCCAGCAGTCCAGGACCGTTCTATGGCTACACCTTC.